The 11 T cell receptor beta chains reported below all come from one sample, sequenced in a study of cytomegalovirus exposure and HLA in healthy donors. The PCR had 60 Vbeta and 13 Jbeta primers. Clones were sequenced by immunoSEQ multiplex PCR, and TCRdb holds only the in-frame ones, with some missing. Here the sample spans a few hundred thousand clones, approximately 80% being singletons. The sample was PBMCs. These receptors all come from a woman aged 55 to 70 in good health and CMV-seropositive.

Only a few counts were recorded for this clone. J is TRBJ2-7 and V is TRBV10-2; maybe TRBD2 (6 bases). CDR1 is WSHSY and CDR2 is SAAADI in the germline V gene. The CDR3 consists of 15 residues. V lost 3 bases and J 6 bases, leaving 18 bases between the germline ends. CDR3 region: CASSDVYGEDSEQYF. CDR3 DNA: TGCGCCAGCAGTGATGTATACGGGGAGGATTCCGAGCAGTACTTC.

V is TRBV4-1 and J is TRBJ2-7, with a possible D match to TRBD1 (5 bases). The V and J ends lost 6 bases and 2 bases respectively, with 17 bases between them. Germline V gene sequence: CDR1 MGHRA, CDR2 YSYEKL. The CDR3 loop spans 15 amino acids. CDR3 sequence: CASSHPPQGTYEQYF. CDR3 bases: TGCGCCAGCAGTCATCCCCCCCAGGGAACCTACGAGCAGTACTTC.

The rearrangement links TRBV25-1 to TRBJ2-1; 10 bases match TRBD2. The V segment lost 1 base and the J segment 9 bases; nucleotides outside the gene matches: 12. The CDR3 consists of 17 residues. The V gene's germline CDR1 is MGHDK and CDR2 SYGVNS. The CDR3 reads CASSELGASGRKGEQFF. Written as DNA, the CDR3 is TGTGCCAGCAGTGAATTGGGAGCTAGCGGGAGAAAGGGTGAGCAGTTCTTC.

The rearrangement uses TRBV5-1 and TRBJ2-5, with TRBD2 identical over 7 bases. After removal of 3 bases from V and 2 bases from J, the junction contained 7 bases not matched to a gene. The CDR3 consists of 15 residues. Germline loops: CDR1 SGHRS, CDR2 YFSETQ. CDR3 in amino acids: CASSSGSGPQETQYF. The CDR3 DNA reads TGCGCCAGCAGCTCGGGTAGCGGGCCTCAAGAGACCCAGTACTTC.

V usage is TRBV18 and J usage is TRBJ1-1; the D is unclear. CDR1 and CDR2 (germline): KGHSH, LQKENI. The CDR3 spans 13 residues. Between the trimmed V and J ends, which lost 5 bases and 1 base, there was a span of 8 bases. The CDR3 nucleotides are TGTGCCAGCTCAGAGACACCGAACACTGAAGCTTTCTTT. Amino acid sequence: CASSETPNTEAFF.

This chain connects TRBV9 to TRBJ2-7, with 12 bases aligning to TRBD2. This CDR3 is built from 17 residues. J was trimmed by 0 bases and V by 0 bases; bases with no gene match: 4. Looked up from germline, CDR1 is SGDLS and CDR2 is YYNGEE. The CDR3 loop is CASSVGLAGVRSYEQYF. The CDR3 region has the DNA TGTGCCAGCAGCGTAGGACTAGCGGGAGTACGCTCCTACGAGCAGTACTTC.

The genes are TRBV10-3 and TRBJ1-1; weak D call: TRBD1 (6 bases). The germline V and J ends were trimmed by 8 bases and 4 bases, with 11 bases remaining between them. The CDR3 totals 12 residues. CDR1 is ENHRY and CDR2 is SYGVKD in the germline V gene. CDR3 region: CAIGRGATEAFF. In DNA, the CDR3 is TGTGCCATCGGGAGGGGGGCCACTGAAGCTTTCTTT.

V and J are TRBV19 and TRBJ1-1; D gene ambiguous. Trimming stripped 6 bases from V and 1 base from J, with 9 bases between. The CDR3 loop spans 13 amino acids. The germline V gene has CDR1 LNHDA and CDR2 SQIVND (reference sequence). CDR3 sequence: CASRLNRNTEAFF. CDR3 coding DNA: TGTGCCAGTAGATTAAACAGGAACACTGAAGCTTTCTTT.

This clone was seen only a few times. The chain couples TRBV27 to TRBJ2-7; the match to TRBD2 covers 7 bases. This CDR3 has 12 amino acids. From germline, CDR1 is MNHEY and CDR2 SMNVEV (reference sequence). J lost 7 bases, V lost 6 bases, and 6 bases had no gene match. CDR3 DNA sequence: TGTGCCAGCAGGGGGGGGGAGGAGGAGCAGTACTTC. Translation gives CASRGGEEEQYF.

The CDR3 nucleotides read TGTGCCAGCAGTTTATCTGGAGGAGGGGGCGGGATAAATTCACCCCTCCACTTT. It encodes CASSLSGGGGGINSPLHF. The chain recombines TRBV27 with TRBJ1-6, with 7 positions matching TRBD1. J lost 7 bases, V lost 0 bases, and 12 bases had no gene match. Per the germline V gene, CDR1 is MNHEY and CDR2 is SMNVEV (reference sequence). The CDR3 runs to 18 residues.

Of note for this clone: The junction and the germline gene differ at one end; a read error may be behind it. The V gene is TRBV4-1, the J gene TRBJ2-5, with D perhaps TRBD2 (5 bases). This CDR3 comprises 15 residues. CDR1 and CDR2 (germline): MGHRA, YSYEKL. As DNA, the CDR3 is TGCGCCAGCAGCCAAGGGATTCTAGCCCAAGAGGCCCAGTACTTC. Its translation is CASSQGILAQEAQYF.